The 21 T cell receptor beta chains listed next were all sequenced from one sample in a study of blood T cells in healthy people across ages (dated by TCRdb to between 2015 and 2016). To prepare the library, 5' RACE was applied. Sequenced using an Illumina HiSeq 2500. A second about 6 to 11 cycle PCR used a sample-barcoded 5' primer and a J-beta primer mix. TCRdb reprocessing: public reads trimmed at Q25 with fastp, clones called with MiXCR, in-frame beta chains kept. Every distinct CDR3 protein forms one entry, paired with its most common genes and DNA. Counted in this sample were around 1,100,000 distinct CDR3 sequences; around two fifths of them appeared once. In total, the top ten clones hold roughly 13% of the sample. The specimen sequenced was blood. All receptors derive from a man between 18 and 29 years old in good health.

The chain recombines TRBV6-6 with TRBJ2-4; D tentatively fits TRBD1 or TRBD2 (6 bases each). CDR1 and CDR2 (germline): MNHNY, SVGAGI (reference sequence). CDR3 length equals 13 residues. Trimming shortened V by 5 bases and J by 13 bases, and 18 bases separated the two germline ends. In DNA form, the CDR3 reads TGTGCCAGCAGTGAGGGGGGATTATATGAGCAGTACTTC. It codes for CASSEGGLYEQYF.

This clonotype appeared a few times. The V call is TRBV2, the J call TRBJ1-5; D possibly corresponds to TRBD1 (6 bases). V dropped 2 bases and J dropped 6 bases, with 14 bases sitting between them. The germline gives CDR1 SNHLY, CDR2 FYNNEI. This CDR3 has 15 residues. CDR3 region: CASSEFLQGSQPQHF. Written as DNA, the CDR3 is TGTGCCAGCAGTGAATTTTTACAGGGAAGTCAGCCCCAGCATTTT.

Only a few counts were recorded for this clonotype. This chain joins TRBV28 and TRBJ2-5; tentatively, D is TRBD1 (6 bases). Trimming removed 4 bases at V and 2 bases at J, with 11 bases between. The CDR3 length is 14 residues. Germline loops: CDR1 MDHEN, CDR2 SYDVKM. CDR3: CASSSLRGQETQYF. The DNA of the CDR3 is TGTGCCAGCAGTTCCCTGAGGGGGCAAGAGACCCAGTACTTC.

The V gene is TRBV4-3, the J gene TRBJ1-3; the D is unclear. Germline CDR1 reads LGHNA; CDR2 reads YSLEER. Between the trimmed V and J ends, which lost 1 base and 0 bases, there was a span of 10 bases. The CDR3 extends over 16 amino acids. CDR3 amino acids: CASSQGTARSGNTIYF. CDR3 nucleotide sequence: TGCGCCAGCAGCCAAGGAACGGCCCGCTCTGGAAACACCATATATTTT.

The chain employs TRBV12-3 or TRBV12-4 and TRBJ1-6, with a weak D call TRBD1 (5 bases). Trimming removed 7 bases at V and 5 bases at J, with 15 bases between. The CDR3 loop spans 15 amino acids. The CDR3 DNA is TGTGCCAGCACCGAAGGGGTCCCGAATAATTCACCCCTCCACTTT. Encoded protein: CASTEGVPNNSPLHF.

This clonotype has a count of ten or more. The CDR3 is CASTGTVSYEQYF. CDR3 bases: TGTGCCAGTACCGGGACAGTCTCCTACGAGCAGTACTTC. The chain carries TRBV7-8 and TRBJ2-7; 7 nucleotides line up with TRBD1. Trimming at V came to 9 bases and at J to 0 bases, leaving 5 bases not matched to a gene. CDR3 length equals 13 residues. Germline CDR1 and CDR2: SGHVS and FQNEAQ.

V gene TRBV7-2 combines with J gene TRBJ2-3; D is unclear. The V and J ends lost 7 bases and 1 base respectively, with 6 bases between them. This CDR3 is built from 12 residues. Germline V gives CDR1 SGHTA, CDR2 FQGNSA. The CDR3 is CASTAGTDTQYF. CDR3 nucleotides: TGTGCCAGCACGGCGGGCACAGATACGCAGTATTTT. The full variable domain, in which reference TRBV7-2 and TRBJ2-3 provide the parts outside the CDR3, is GAGVSQSPSNKVTEKGKDVELRCDPISGHTALYWYRQSLGQGLEFLIYFQGNSAPDKSGLPSDRFSAERTGGSVSTLTIQRTQQEDSAVYLCASTAGTDTQYFGPGTRLTVL.

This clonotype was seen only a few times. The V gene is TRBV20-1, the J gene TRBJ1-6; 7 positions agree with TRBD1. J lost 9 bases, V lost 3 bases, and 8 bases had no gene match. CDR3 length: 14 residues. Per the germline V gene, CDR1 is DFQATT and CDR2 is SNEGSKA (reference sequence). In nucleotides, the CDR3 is TGCAGTGCTAGCGGCAGGGGGACTTTTTCACCCCTCCACTTT. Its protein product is CSASGRGTFSPLHF.

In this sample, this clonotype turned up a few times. The CDR3 loop is CASSQARGRYEQYF. CDR3 bases: TGTGCCAGCAGCCAAGCACGGGGTAGATACGAGCAGTACTTC. This chain uses TRBV7-2 with TRBJ2-7, with a weak D call TRBD2 (5 bases). V was cut by 5 bases and J by 4 bases, with 15 bases left in between. Germline CDR1 reads SGHTA; CDR2 reads FQGNSA. The CDR3 length is 14 residues.

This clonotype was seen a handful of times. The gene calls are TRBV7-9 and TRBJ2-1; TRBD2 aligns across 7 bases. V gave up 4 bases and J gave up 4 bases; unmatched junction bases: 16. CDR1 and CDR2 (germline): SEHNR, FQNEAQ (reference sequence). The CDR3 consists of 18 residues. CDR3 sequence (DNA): TGTGCCAGCAGCTCCAGTCGACTAGCTCTCTCGGGATACAATGAGCAGTTCTTC. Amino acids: CASSSSRLALSGYNEQFF. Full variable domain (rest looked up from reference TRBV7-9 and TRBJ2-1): DTGVSQNPRHKITKRGQNVTFRCDPISEHNRLYWYRQTLGQGPEFLTYFQNEAQLEKSRLLSDRFSAERPKGSFSTLEIQRTEQGDSAMYLCASSSSRLALSGYNEQFFGPGTRLTVL.

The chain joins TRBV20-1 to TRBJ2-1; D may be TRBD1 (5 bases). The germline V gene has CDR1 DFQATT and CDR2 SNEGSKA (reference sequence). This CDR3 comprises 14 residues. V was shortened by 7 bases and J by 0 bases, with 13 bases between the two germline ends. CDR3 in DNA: TGCAGTGTTTGGGGCAGATACTCCTACAATGAGCAGTTCTTC. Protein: CSVWGRYSYNEQFF.

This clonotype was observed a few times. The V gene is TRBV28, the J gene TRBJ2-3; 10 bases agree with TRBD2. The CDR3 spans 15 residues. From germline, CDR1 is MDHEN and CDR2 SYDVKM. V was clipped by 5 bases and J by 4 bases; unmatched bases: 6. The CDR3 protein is CASSGERGGADTQYF. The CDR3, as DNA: TGTGCCAGCAGTGGAGAGCGGGGGGGGGCAGATACGCAGTATTTT.

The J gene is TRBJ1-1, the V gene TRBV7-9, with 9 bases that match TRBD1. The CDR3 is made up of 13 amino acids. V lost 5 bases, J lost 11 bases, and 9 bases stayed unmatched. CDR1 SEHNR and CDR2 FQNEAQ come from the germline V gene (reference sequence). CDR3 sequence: CASSDGTGKGAFF. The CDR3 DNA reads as TGTGCCAGCAGCGACGGGACAGGGAAAGGGGCTTTCTTT.

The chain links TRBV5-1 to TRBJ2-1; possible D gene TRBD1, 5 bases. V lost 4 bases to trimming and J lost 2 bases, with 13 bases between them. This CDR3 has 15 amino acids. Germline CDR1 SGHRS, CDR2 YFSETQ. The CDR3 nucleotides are TGCGCCAGCAGCACCGGACACCAGGCCTACAATGAGCAGTTCTTC. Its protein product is CASSTGHQAYNEQFF. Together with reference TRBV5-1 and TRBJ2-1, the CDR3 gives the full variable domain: KAGVTQTPRYLIKTRGQQVTLSCSPISGHRSVSWYQQTPGQGLQFLFEYFSETQRNKGNFPGRFSGRQFSNSRSEMNVSTLELGDSALYLCASSTGHQAYNEQFFGPGTRLTVL.

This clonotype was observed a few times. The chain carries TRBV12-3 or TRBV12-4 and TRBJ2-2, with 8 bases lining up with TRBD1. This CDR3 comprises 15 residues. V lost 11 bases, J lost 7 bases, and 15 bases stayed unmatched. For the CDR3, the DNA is TGTGCCTCTTCCCCGGACAGGGCTAGTCGCGGGGAGCTGTTTTTT. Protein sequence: CASSPDRASRGELFF.

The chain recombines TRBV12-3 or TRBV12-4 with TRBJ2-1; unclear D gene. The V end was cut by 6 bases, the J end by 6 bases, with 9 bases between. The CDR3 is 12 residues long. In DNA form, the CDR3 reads TGTGCCAGCAGGTTGGCAGGCAATGAGCAGTTCTTC. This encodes CASRLAGNEQFF.

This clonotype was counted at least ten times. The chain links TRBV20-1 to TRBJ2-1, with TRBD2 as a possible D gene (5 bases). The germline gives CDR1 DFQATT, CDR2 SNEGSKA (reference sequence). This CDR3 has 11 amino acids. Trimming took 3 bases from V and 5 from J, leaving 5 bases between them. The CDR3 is CSARRDNEQFF. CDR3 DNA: TGCAGTGCTAGGAGGGACAATGAGCAGTTCTTC.

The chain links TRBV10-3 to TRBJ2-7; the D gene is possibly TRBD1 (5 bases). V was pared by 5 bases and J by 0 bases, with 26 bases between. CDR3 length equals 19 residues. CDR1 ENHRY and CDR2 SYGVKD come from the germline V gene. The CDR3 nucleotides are TGTGCCATCAGTCTCCTCCGGCAGGGTGAAGGTTCGGGCTCCTACGAGCAGTACTTC. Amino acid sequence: CAISLLRQGEGSGSYEQYF.

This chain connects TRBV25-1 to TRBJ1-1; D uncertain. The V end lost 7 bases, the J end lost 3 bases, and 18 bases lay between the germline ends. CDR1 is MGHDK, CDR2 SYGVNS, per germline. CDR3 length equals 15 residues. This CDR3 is CASKGASPIYTEAFF. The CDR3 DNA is TGTGCCAGCAAGGGTGCTAGCCCTATATACACTGAAGCTTTCTTT.

The CDR3 reads CASSPRDRSNEKLFF. The DNA of the CDR3 is TGCGCCAGCAGCCCTCGGGACAGAAGTAATGAAAAACTGTTTTTT. The chain combines TRBV4-3 with TRBJ1-4; 7 nucleotides line up with TRBD1. CDR1 and CDR2 (germline): LGHNA, YSLEER. The V segment lost 4 bases and the J segment 4 bases; nucleotides outside the gene matches: 6. This CDR3 comprises 15 residues.

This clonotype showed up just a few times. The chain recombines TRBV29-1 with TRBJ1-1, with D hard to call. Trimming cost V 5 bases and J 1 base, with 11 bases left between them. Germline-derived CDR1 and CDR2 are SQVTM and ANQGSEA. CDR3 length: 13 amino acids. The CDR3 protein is CSVRRAGNTEAFF. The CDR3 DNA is TGCAGCGTTCGGAGGGCCGGGAACACTGAAGCTTTCTTT.